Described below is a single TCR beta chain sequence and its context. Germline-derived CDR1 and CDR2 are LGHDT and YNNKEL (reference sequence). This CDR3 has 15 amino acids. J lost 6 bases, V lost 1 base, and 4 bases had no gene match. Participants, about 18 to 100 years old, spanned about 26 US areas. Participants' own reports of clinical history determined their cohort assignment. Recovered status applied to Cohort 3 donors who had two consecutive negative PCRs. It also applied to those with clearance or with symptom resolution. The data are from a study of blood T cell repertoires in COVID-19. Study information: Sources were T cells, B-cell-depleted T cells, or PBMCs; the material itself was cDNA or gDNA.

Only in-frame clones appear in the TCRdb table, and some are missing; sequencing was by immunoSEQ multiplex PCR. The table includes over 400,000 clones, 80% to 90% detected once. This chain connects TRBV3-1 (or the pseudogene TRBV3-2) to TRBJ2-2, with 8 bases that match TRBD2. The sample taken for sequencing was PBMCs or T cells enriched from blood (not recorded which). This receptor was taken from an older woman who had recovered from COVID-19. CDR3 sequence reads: CASSQAGGGPGELFF. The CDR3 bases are TGTGCCAGCAGCCAAGCGGGCGGGGGGCCCGGGGAGCTGTTTTTT.